The present T cell receptor (beta chain) was sequenced within a study of cytomegalovirus exposure and HLA in healthy donors (dated by TCRdb to between 2016 and 2019). Regarding the complete study: According to a later analysis, one platform produced both the 120 validation repertoires and the roughly 660 repertoires of the first cohort. The study aimed to test whether cataloging public T cell receptors could reveal signatures of past pathogen exposure. To predict cytomegalovirus infection status, the study combined high-throughput TCR immunosequencing, statistical association of individual TCRs with disease status, and machine learning. Besides the first cohort of under 700 subjects, a separate validation cohort made up of about 120 different subjects was used.

The library was prepared using the immunoSEQ multiplex PCR assay. The authors' pipeline ran thus. A statistical classification framework was built to diagnose cytomegalovirus status from the catalog of TCR beta chain sequences. In TCRdb, the immuneACCESS table is reduced to in-frame sequences with V and J assigned. These tables do not hold every clone; where another copy was compared, an unresolved V gene accounts for under half, and the others remain unexplained. V and J calls and clone size come straight from that table; D and trimming were deduced from the DNA. The sample includes around 61,000 clones, with almost 95% observed a single time. Together, the top ten hold 5.3% of the sample. The paper's findings and limits, for the study overall: The authors suggested that the approach could potentially be extended to other disease states and immunological phenotypes. Most TCR sequences were observed very rarely across donors, whereas some public TCRs were present in many individuals. In vitro tests confirmed that a few of the cytomegalovirus-associated TCR beta chains recognize cytomegalovirus antigens. Cytomegalovirus status was reported to be diagnosed by the classifier with high specificity and sensitivity in both the original and validation cohorts. Subsequent analysis determined that TCRs grouped into clusters in the first cohort also showed a tendency toward co-occurrence across the 130 or so validation repertoires, and about 94% of cluster scores exceeded 0. All 120 or so repertoires were used to score co-occurrence in the validation cohort in a later analysis, because that analysis had no HLA typing for the cohort. A total of 150 to 200 TCR beta chains were listed by the study as associated with cytomegalovirus.

Note on this clone: It lacks a known antigen. No base qualities exist here, and no much larger clone lies one base off it.

Separate from the roughly 630-subject first cohort, the validation cohort of 90 to 150 subjects was the group to which the donors belonged. The CDR3, cysteine through phenylalanine, is 13 amino acids long. Of the read, only the CDR3 DNA is kept; its 39 bases are in frame from base 1. Based on the germline V gene (reference sequence), the CDR1 and CDR2 sequences are WNHNN and SYGVQD. The V and J ends are trimmed by 5 bases and 2 bases, leaving 10 bases between them. This clonotype was obtained from a man younger than 35 in good health and CMV-seropositive. The sample was PBMCs. The V and J genes are TRBV10-1 and TRBJ2-7; a tentative D match to TRBD2 spans 5 bases. The CDR3 reads CASSPGKTYEQYF. Here is the DNA: TGCGCCAGCAGTCCCGGGAAAACCTACGAGCAGTACTTC.